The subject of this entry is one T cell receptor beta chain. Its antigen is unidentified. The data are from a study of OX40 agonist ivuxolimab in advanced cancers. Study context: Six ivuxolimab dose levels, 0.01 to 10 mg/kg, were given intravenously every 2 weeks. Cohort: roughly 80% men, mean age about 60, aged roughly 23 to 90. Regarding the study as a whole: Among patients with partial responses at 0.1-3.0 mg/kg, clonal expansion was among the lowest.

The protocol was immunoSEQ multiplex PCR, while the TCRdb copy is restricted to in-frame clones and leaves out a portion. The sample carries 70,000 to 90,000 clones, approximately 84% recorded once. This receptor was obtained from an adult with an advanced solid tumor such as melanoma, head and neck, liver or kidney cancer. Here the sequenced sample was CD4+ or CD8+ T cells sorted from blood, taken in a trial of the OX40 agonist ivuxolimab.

The CDR3 bases are TGTGCCAGCAGTGATCAGACCACTGAAGCTTTCTTT. Translating gives CASSDQTTEAFF. The V call is TRBV2, the J call TRBJ1-1; no firm D call. Trimming cost V 3 bases and J 4 bases, with 6 bases left between them. The CDR3 sequence is 12 residues long. Germline V gene sequence: CDR1 SNHLY, CDR2 FYNNEI.